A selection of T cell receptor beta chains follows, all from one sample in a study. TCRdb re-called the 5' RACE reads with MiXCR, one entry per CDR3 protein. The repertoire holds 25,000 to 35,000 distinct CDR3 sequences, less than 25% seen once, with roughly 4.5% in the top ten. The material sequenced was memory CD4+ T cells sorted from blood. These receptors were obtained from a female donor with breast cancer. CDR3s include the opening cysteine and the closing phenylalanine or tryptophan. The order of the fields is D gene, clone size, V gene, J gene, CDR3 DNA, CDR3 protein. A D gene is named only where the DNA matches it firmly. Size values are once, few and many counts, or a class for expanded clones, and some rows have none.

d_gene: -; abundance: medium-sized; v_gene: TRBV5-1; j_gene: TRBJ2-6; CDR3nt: TGCGCCAGCAGCTTGGCGGGCGCGGTCTCTGGGGCCAACGTCCTGACTTTC; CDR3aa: CASSLAGAVSGANVLTF
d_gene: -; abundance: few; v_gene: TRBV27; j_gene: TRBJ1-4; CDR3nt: TGTGCCAGCAGGACAGGACCCATTAATGAAAAACTGTTTTTT; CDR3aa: CASRTGPINEKLFF
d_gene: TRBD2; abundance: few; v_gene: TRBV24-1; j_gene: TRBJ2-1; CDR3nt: TGTGCCACCAGTGATTTTTTTGATCGACTAGCGCTCAACAATGAGCAGTTCTTC; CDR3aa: CATSDFFDRLALNNEQFF
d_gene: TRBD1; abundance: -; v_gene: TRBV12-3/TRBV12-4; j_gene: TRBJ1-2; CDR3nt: TGTGCCAGCTTGACAGGGTATGGCTACACCTTC; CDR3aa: CASLTGYGYTF
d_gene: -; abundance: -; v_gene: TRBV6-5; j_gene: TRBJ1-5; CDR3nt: TGTGCCAGCAGTCCTACAGGGACCAATCAGCCCCAGCATTTT; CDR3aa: CASSPTGTNQPQHF
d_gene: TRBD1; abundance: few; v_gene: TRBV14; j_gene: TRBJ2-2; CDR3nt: TGTGCCAGCAGCCAAACCGGGACAGGGGTCTTCACCGGGGAGCTGTTTTTT; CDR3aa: CASSQTGTGVFTGELFF
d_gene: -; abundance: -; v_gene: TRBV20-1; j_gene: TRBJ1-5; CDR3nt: TGCAGTGCGGTAGCTGGCTCCGGACGGAATCAGCCCCAGCATTTT; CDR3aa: CSAVAGSGRNQPQHF
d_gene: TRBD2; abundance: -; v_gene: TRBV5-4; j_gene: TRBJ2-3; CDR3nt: TGTGCCAGCAGCCGCGGGGGGGTATATCAAGATACGCAGTATTTT; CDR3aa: CASSRGGVYQDTQYF
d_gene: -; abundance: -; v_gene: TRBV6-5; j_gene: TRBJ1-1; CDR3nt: TGTGCCAGCAGTGAGGGGACTGAAGCTTTCTTT; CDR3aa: CASSEGTEAFF
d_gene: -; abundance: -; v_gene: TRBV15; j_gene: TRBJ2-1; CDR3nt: TGTGCCACCGGTAGCGGATACAATGAGCAGTTCTTC; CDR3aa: CATGSGYNEQFF
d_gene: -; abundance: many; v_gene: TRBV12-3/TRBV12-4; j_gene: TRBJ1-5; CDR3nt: TGTGCCAGCAGCCCCCGATATCAGCCCCAGCATTTT; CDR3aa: CASSPRYQPQHF
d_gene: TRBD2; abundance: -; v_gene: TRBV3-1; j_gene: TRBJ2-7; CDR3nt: TGTGCCAGCAGCCGAACGACTAGCGGGAGATACGAGCAGTACTTC; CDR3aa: CASSRTTSGRYEQYF
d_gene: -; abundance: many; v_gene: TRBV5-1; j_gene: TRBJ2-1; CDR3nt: TGCGCCAGCAGCGCCTCCGATGAGCAGTTCTTC; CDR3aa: CASSASDEQFF
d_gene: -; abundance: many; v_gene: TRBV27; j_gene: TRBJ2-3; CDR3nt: TGTGCCAGCAGCGACTACTCCACAGATACGCAGTATTTT; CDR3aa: CASSDYSTDTQYF
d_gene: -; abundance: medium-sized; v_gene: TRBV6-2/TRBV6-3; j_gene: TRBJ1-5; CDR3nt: TGTGCCAGCAGCCCTCTGACAGGAGCCAATCAGCCCCAGCATTTT; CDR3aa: CASSPLTGANQPQHF
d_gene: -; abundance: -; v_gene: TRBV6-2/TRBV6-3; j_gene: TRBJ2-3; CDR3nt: TGTGCCAGCGAGAACTCTACGCAGTATTTT; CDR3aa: CASENSTQYF
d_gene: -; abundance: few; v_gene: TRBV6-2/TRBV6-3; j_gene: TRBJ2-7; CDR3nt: TGTGCCAGCAGTTACGCGGCTATCGAGCAGTACTTC; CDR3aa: CASSYAAIEQYF
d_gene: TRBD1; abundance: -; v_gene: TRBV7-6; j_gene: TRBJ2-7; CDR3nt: TGTGCCAGCAGCCGTGGGACAGGAAAATACGAGCAGTACTTC; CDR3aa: CASSRGTGKYEQYF
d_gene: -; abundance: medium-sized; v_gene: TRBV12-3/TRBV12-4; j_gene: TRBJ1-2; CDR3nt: TGTGCCAGCAGTCCCCCCGGACAGATGTTTGGCTACACCTTC; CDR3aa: CASSPPGQMFGYTF
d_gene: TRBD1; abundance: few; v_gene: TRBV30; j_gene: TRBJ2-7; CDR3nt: TGTGCCTGGAGCCCAGGACAGGGGGCGCACTACGAGCAGTACTTC; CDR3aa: CAWSPGQGAHYEQYF
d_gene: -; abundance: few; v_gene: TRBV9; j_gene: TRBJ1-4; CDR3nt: TGTGCCAGCAGCAAGGGGAGGGAAGATGAAAAACTGTTTTTT; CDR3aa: CASSKGREDEKLFF
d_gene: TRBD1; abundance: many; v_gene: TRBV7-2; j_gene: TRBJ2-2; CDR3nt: TGTGCCAGCAGCTTATGGGGACAGCCGAACACCGGGGAGCTGTTTTTT; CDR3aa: CASSLWGQPNTGELFF
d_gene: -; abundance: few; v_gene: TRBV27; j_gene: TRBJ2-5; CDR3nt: TGTGCCAGCAGTTTATTAGGGGCCCCGACGGAAGAGACCCAGTACTTC; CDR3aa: CASSLLGAPTEETQYF
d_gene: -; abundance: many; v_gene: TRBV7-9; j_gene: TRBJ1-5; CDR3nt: TGTGCCAGCAGCTTAGATAGTCAGCCCCAGCATTTT; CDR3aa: CASSLDSQPQHF
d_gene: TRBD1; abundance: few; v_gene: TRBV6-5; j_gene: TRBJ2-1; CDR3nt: TGTGCCAGCAGGCCCAACCGGGACAGGGAGTTCTTC; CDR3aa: CASRPNRDREFF
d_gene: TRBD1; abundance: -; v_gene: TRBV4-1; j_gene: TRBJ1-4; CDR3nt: TGCGCCAGCAGCCACCCAGGGGGCGGAGATGAAAAACTGTTTTTT; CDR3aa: CASSHPGGGDEKLFF
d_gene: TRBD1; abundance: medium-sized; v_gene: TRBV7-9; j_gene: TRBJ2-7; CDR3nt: TGTGCCAGCAGCCACCGGGACAGGAACTACGAGCAGTACTTC; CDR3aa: CASSHRDRNYEQYF
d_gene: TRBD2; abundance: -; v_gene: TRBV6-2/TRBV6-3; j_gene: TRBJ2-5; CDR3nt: TGTACCAGCAGAACCCTCAGGTTCCAAGAGTGGACTAGCGGAAGAGCCCAAGAGACCCAGTACTTC; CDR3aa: CTSRTLRFQEWTSGRAQETQYF
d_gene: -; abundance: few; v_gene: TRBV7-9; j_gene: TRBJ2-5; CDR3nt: TGTGCCAGCAGCCGCAAGGACAGGACTATGGGGGCCCAGTACTTC; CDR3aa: CASSRKDRTMGAQYF
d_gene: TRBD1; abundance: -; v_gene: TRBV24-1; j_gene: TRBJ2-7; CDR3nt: TGTGCCACCAGTGAGGCAGGGGGACCTAACCAGCAGTACTTC; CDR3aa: CATSEAGGPNQQYF
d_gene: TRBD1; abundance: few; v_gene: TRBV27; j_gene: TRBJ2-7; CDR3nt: TGTGCCAGCAGCGAGGGACAGTTCTCCTACGAGCAGTACTTC; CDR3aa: CASSEGQFSYEQYF
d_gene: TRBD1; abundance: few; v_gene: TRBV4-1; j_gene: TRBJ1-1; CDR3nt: TGCGCCAGCAGCCGAGGACAGGTCGGGTTGAACACTGAAGCTTTCTTT; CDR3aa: CASSRGQVGLNTEAFF
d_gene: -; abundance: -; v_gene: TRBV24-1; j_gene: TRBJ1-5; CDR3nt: TGTGCCACCAGTGAACCTGGGGCAGATCAGCCCCAGCATTTT; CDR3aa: CATSEPGADQPQHF
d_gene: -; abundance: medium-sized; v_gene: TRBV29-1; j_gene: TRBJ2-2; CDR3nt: TGCAGCGTTATCCAGGTGGACACCGGGGAGCTGTTTTTT; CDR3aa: CSVIQVDTGELFF
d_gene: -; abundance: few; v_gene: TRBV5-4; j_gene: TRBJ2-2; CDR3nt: TGTGCCAGCAGCTTGCGTAGCACCGGGGAGCTGTTTTTT; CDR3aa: CASSLRSTGELFF
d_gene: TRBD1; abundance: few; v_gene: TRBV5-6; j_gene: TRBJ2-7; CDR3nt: TGTGCCAGCAGCTTAGGGACAGGGGAGTACGAGCAGTACTTC; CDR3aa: CASSLGTGEYEQYF
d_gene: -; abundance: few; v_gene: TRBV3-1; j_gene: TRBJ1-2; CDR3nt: TGTGCCAGCAGCCAAGGAAATGGCTACACCTTC; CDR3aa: CASSQGNGYTF